These 8 T cell receptor beta chains were all obtained from the same sample, sequenced in a study of ipilimumab plus nivolumab after autologous stem cell transplantation. TCRdb's table, derived via immunoSEQ multiplex PCR, lists solely in-frame clones and lacks some. The sample has 37,000 or so clones; 80% to 95% are singletons. The sequencing used PBMCs, collected in a trial of ipilimumab plus nivolumab as post-transplant consolidation. These receptors were taken from a male donor with multiple myeloma.

This clone showed up just once. The chain recombines TRBV18 with TRBJ2-7, with TRBD1 identical over 7 bases. The CDR3 consists of 13 residues. Germline-derived CDR1 and CDR2 are KGHSH and LQKENI. With V trimmed by 5 bases and J by 1 base, 2 bases remained unmatched. Here the CDR3 reads CASSSTGSYEQYF. As DNA, the CDR3 is TGTGCCAGCTCATCGACAGGGTCCTACGAGCAGTACTTC.

J is TRBJ1-2 and V is TRBV6-5, with TRBD1 matching 8 bases. CDR1 is MNHEY and CDR2 is SVGAGI in the germline V gene. The V gene end was trimmed by 6 bases and the J gene end by 6 bases; junction bases not matched to a gene: 6. The CDR3 is 13 residues long. CDR3 nucleotides: TGTGCCAGCAGCGGACAGGGCTTAAATGGCTACACCTTC. The encoded protein is CASSGQGLNGYTF.

The V call is TRBV19, the J call TRBJ2-3; 8 positions agree with TRBD1. This CDR3 comprises 14 residues. The germline V gene has CDR1 LNHDA and CDR2 SQIVND (reference sequence). The trim removed 6 bases at V and 0 bases at J, leaving 2 bases unmatched. In DNA, the CDR3 is TGTGCCAGTAGATGGACAGGGAGCACAGATACGCAGTATTTT. As protein: CASRWTGSTDTQYF.

V gene TRBV7-2 combines with J gene TRBJ2-3; 9 nucleotides agree with TRBD2. CDR1 is SGHTA, CDR2 FQGNSA, per germline. The CDR3 contains 14 residues. The junction had 3 bases not matched to a gene; V was cut back by 5 bases and J by 3 bases. The chain's CDR3 is CASSLGLATDTQYF. The CDR3 nucleotides are TGTGCCAGCAGCCTGGGACTAGCAACAGATACGCAGTATTTT.

This chain connects TRBV7-2 to TRBJ2-1; 13 bases agree with TRBD2. This CDR3 comprises 15 residues. The germline gives CDR1 SGHTA, CDR2 FQGNSA. V trimming: 3 bases; J trimming: 6 bases; junction bases outside the gene matches: 2. CDR3 in amino acids: CASSFGTSGINEQFF. Here the CDR3 DNA reads TGTGCCAGCAGCTTTGGGACTAGCGGGATCAATGAGCAGTTCTTC.

The V call is TRBV28, the J call TRBJ1-2; D not resolved. There are 13 residues in the CDR3. With 6 bases removed from V and 2 bases from J, the gap between germline ends came to 10 bases. Germline values: CDR1 MDHEN, CDR2 SYDVKM. The DNA for the CDR3 is TGTGCCAGCAGCCAACCCGCGAACTATGGCTACACCTTC. Residues: CASSQPANYGYTF.

The CDR3 reads CASSALGQVQETQYF. The CDR3 nucleotides read TGTGCCAGCAGCGCTCTAGGACAGGTACAAGAGACCCAGTACTTC. The chain links TRBV7-9 to TRBJ2-5; 7 nucleotides agree with TRBD1. After removal of 5 bases from V and 2 bases from J, the junction contained 8 bases not matched to a gene. The length of the CDR3 is 15 residues. Germline CDR1 and CDR2: SEHNR and FQNEAQ (reference sequence).

CDR3 DNA sequence: TGTGCCAGCAGCTCTTGGGGACTCCAAGAGACCCAGTACTTC. Its translation is CASSSWGLQETQYF. The chain couples TRBV5-4 to TRBJ2-5, with a tentative D call TRBD2 (6 bases). There are 14 residues in the CDR3. V was trimmed by 3 bases and J by 1 base, leaving 10 bases between them. The germline CDR1 and CDR2 sequences are SGHNT and YYREEE (reference sequence).